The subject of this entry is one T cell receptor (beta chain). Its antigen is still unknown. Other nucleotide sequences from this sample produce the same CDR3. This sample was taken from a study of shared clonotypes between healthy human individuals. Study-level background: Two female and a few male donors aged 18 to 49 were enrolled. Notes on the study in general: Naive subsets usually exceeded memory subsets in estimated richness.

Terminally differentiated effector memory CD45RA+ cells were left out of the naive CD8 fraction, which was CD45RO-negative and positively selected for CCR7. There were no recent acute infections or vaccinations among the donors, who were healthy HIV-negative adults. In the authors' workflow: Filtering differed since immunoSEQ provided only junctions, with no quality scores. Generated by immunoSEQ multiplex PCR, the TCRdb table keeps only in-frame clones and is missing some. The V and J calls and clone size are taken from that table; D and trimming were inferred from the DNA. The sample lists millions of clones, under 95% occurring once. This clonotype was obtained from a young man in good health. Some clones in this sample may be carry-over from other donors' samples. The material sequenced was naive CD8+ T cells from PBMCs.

The CDR3 is CASRDSYEQYF. The CDR3 coding sequence is TGTGCCAGCCGCGATTCCTACGAGCAGTACTTC. The chain employs TRBV7-9 and TRBJ2-7; D gene uncertain. This CDR3 spans 11 amino acids. Germline loops: CDR1 SEHNR, CDR2 FQNEAQ (reference sequence). The V and J ends lost 8 bases and 1 base respectively, with 6 bases between them.